The 5 T cell receptor beta chains presented below share a single source sample, sequenced in a study of CD8+ T cells in alopecia areata. Extraction of RNA preceded its reverse transcription into cDNA, which served as the sequencing template. Produced via immunoSEQ multiplex PCR; TCRdb's table is partial and in-frame only. The table shows roughly 150,000 clones, with 85% to 90% occurring only once. The input for sequencing was CD8+ T cells sorted from blood, taken at week 0. All receptors come from a human donor with alopecia areata.

V usage is TRBV13 and J usage is TRBJ1-2, with 9 bases identical to TRBD1. The V gene's germline CDR1 is PRHDT and CDR2 FYEKMQ (reference sequence). This CDR3 has 15 residues. V lost 3 bases and J lost 6; bases outside the gene matches: 8. The CDR3 region has the DNA TGTGCCAGCAGCTTCGGGACAGGGTCAGGCCATGGCTACACCTTC. This translates into CASSFGTGSGHGYTF.

Note on this clone: Other DNA sequences from this sample encode an identical CDR3 as well. This chain links TRBV27 with TRBJ1-1; D may be TRBD1 (5 bases). This CDR3 region has 13 residues. Trimming pared 2 bases from V and 2 bases from J, leaving 6 bases between. Germline CDR1 and CDR2: MNHEY and SMNVEV (reference sequence). The CDR3 reads CASSLGGNTEAFF. In nucleotides, the CDR3 is TGTGCCAGCAGTTTAGGGGGTAACACTGAAGCTTTCTTT.

This clone showed up just once. The rearrangement links TRBV27 to TRBJ2-3; D may be TRBD1 or TRBD2 (5 bases each). Germline CDR1 reads MNHEY; CDR2 reads SMNVEV (reference sequence). CDR3 length: 13 residues. Trimming shortened V by 5 bases and J by 4 bases, and 10 bases separated the two germline ends. CDR3 amino acids: CASSGGRADTQYF. CDR3 nucleotides: TGTGCCAGCAGTGGGGGTAGGGCAGATACGCAGTATTTT.

The chain couples TRBV7-6 to TRBJ2-1; D might be TRBD2 (5 bases). Germline V gene data show CDR1 as SGHVS and CDR2 as FNYEAQ. The ends were cut back, 6 bases at V and 1 base at J, with 16 bases in the middle. The CDR3 sequence is 16 residues long. The CDR3 sequence is CASSSVPLESYNEQFF. In nucleotides, the CDR3 is TGTGCCAGCAGTTCCGTCCCACTAGAGTCCTACAATGAGCAGTTCTTC. The full variable domain, in which reference TRBV7-6 and TRBJ2-1 provide the parts outside the CDR3, is GAGVSQSPRYKVTKRGQDVALRCDPISGHVSLYWYRQALGQGPEFLTYFNYEAQQDKSGLPNDRFSAERPEGSISTLTIQRTEQRDSAMYRCASSSVPLESYNEQFFGPGTRLTVL.

This chain links TRBV11-2 with TRBJ2-7; D perhaps matches TRBD2 (5 bases). CDR1 SGHAT and CDR2 FQNNGV come from the germline V gene. Trimming stripped 5 bases from V and 7 bases from J, with 15 bases between. CDR3 length: 13 amino acids. The DNA for the CDR3 is TGTGCCAGCAGCCCCGAGGAGGCCCTAGAGCAGTACTTC. This gives the protein CASSPEEALEQYF.